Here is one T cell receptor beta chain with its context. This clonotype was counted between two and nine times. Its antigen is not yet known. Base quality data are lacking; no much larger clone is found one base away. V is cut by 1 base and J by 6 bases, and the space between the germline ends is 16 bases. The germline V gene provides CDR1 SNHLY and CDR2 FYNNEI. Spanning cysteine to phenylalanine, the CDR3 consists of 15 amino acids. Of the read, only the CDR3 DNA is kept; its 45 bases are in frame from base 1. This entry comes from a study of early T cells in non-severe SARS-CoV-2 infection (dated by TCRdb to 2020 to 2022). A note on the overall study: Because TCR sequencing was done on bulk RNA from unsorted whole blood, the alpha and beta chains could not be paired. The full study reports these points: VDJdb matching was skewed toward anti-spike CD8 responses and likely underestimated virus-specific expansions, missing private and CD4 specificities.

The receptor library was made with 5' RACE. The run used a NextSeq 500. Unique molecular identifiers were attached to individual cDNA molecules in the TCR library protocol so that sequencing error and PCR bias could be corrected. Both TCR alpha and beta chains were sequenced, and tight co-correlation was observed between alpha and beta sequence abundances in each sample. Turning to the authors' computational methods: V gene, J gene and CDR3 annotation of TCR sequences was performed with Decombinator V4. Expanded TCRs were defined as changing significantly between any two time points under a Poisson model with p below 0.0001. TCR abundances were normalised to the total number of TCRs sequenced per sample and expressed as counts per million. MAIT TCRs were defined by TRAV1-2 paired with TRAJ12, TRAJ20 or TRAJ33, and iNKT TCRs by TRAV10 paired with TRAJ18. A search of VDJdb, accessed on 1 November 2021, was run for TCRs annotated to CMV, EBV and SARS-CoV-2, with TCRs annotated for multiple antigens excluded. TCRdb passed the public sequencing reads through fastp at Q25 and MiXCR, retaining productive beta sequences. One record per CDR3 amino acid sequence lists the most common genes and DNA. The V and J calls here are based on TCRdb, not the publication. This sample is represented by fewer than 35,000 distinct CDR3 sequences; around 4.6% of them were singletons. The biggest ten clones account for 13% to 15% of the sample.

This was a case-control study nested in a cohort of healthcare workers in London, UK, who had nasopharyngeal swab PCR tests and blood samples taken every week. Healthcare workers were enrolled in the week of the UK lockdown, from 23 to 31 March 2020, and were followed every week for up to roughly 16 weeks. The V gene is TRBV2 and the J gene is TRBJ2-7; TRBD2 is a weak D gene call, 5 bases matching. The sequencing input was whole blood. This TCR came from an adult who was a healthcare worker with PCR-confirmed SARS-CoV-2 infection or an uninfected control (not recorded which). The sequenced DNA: TGTGCCAGCAGTGAAGGAGGGAACTTACTGGGCGAGCAGTACTTC. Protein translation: CASSEGGNLLGEQYF.